This entry is about one T cell receptor (beta chain). Its antigen is undetermined. This sample stems from a study of T cell repertoires in cytomegalovirus infection. Study as a whole: Recently identified HLA-C-restricted CMV epitopes and well-studied HLA-B-restricted CMV epitopes were used by the study. Study outcomes and limitations: Cumulated frequencies of public TCR beta families served to identify carriers of CMV plus the relevant HLA. Dominant in the ex vivo response were TCR beta clonotypes restricted by HLA-C and specific for CMV.

TCRdb redid the calling of the reads with MiXCR, one entry per CDR3 protein. The table has about 920,000 distinct CDR3 sequences, about 33% seen once. Sequencing was performed on cultured CD8+ T cells from PBMCs, taken from culture after CMV antigen stimulation. This sequence originates from a human donor in good health (CMV status not recorded). Some clones in this sample may be carry-over from other donors' samples.

The CDR3 here is CASSERGTNTGELFF. In DNA, the CDR3 is TGTGCCAGCAGTGAACGGGGGACTAACACCGGGGAGCTGTTTTTT. V and J are TRBV6-1 and TRBJ2-2; perhaps TRBD2 as D (6 bases). The CDR3 covers 15 residues. The germline V gene has CDR1 MNHNS and CDR2 SASEGT. Trimming took 2 bases from V and 2 from J, leaving 9 bases between them.